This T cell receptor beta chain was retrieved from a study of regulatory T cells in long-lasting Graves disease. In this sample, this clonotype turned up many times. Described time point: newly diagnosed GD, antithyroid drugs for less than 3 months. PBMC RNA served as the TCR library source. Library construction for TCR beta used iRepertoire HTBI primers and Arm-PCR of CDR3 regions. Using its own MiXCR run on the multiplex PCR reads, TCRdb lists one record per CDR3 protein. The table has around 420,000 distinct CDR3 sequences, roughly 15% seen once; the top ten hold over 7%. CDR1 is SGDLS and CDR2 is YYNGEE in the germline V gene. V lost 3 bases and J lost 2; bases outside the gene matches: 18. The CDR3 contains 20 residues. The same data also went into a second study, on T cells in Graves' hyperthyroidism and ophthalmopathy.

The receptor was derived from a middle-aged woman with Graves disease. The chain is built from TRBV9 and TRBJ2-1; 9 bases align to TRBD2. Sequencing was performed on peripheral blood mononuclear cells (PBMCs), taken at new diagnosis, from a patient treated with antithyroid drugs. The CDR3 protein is CASSGYRLGTTSGAYNEQFF. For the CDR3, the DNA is TGTGCCAGCAGCGGCTACAGGCTGGGAACGACTAGCGGAGCCTACAATGAGCAGTTCTTC.